This T cell receptor beta chain was sequenced during a study of naive and memory T cell subsets. Amplification of ligated cDNA took four PCR rounds with SP2 and nested alpha and beta constant primers. One entry per CDR3 protein results from TCRdb running MiXCR on the UMI-ligation and nested PCR reads. The table records around 37,000 distinct CDR3 sequences, 11% of them present only once. Study results and caveats: Higher TCR numbers at tuberculin sites reflect T cell infiltration, per interpretation. Reportedly, tuberculin skin test sites gave far more TCRs than other biopsies.

Remarks on this clonotype: Its antigen is still unknown.

The CDR3 is 15 residues long. Germline trimming cut 5 bases from V and 2 bases from J; bases unmatched to any gene: 8. CDR1 and CDR2 (germline): MDHEN, SYDVKM. Treatment here: skin biopsy from PPD injection site in Mantoux-positive individual. TCR cDNA received a 3' ligated oligonucleotide that carried a UMI. Skin biopsies came from PPD injection sites in Mantoux-positive individuals. This sequence joins TRBV28 and TRBJ1-1, with TRBD1 matching 7 bases. Sequencing used skin, obtained from a tuberculin skin test site. This receptor was obtained from an adult in good health. The CDR3 region has the DNA TGTGCCAGCAGTAAGGGCGCAGGGGGTAACACTGAAGCTTTCTTT. Its protein is CASSKGAGGNTEAFF.